The 2 T cell receptor beta chains below all came from one sample that was sequenced in a study of regulatory T cells in long-lasting Graves disease. Time point in this sample: newly diagnosed GD, antithyroid drugs for less than 3 months. The TCR library was made from RNA extracted from PBMCs. For TCR beta, libraries came from iRepertoire HTBI primers and Arm-PCR of CDR3 regions. One entry per CDR3 protein, called by TCRdb with MiXCR from the multiplex PCR reads. Of about 620,000 distinct CDR3 sequences in the sample, approximately 15% were seen once. In addition, the sample was reused for a study of T cells in Graves' hyperthyroidism and ophthalmopathy.

Sequenced material: peripheral blood mononuclear cells (PBMCs), taken at new diagnosis, from a patient treated with antithyroid drugs. These receptors were taken from a woman aged 25-40 years with Graves disease.

This clonotype was observed at least ten times. J is TRBJ1-1 and V is TRBV3-1; D possibly corresponds to TRBD1 (5 bases). In germline, CDR1 is LGHDT, CDR2 YNNKEL (reference sequence). This CDR3 contains 19 residues. Between the trimmed V and J ends, which lost 4 bases and 1 base, there was a span of 25 bases. Written as DNA, the CDR3 is TGTGCCAGCAGCCGTTCTCTCGGGGGAACCCAAACCTCGAACACTGAAGCTTTCTTT. It translates to CASSRSLGGTQTSNTEAFF.

This chain uses TRBV29-1 with TRBJ1-2; 8 positions match TRBD1. The CDR3 is made up of 12 amino acids. J was trimmed by 4 bases and V by 4 bases; bases with no gene match: 2. Germline assignment: CDR1 SQVTM and CDR2 ANQGSEA. The CDR3 sequence is CSVAGQVYGYTF. CDR3 nucleotide sequence: TGCAGCGTTGCGGGACAGGTCTATGGCTACACCTTC.